This TCR beta chain was captured in a study of human T cells and chemical hapten exposure. Study-wide results and caveats: Alopecia was present in the donors, so their immune response may differ from healthy people's. Following DPC sensitization, TCRs present above 1 in 1000 frequency showed no change. In comparison with controls, expanded TCRs gave rise to a significantly larger number of large CDR3 similarity clusters.

Regarding this clonotype: Its antigen is not identified.

TCRdb reanalysed the RACE reads using MiXCR and keeps one entry per CDR3 protein. Found here are 150,000 to 200,000 distinct CDR3 sequences, 30% of them singletons; the top ten hold 2.9%. This sample's time point: pre-sensitization, week 0. Treatment given: therapeutic diphenylcyclopropenone sensitization with weekly scalp DPC. Prior to each patch test being applied, blood was drawn. The V end lost 6 bases, the J end lost 5 bases, and 8 bases lay between the germline ends. The CDR3 has 12 amino acids. The V gene is TRBV12-3 or TRBV12-4, the J gene TRBJ1-5; D is perhaps TRBD1 (5 bases). The TCR originated in a woman aged 25 to 39 with alopecia areata. Some clones in this sample may be carry-over from other donors' samples. The source was whole blood, collected in connection with sensitization to the hapten diphenylcyclopropenone (DPC). CDR3 DNA: TGTGCCAGCAGAGGGGTTGATCAGCCCCAGCATTTT. Amino acids: CASRGVDQPQHF.